The rows below give T cell receptor beta chains drawn from one sample of a study of vaccination effects on CD4 cells after COVID-19. These receptors lack a known antigen. TCRdb's copy holds only in-frame clones and misses some; the assay was immunoSEQ multiplex PCR. The sample shows tens of thousands of clones, around 74% of them seen only once. The sequencing used CD4+ T cells from PBMCs cultured with HCoV-229E spike peptides, collected before COVID-19 vaccination. The receptor source for this set is a human donor who received a COVID-19 vaccine. Each CDR3 is given with its conserved first and last residue. A D gene is named only where the DNA matches it firmly. Rows may omit the clone size; those that give it use once, few, many or a size class.

>.|TRBJ2-5|.|TRBV5-1
TGCGCCAGCAGCTTAAGAACACTCGAGACCCAGTACTTC
CASSLRTLETQYF
>.|TRBJ1-4|TRBD1|TRBV25-1
TGTGCCAGCAGCCCGGGGGACAGGGGGTTGTCTAATGAAAAACTGTTTTTT
CASSPGDRGLSNEKLFF
>once|TRBJ1-1|.|TRBV6-6
TGTGCCAGCAGTTACGCTGGGAGCACTGAAGCTTTCTTT
CASSYAGSTEAFF
>few|TRBJ1-3|TRBD1|TRBV5-1
TGCGCCAGCAGCTTAACCCAGGGGGCTCTCGGAGGAAACACCATATATTTT
CASSLTQGALGGNTIYF
>.|TRBJ2-3|.|TRBV13
TGTGCCAGCAGCTTATTTAGCACAGATACGCAGTATTTT
CASSLFSTDTQYF
>.|TRBJ1-6|.|TRBV5-4
TGTGCCAGCAGCTTAATGGTTAGTGATTCACCCCTCCACTTT
CASSLMVSDSPLHF
>.|TRBJ2-5|.|TRBV5-1
TGCGCCAGCAGCTTGAGTTTCCCAGCCGCAGAGACCCAGTACTTC
CASSLSFPAAETQYF
>.|TRBJ1-5|.|TRBV3-1/TRBV3-2
TGTGCCAGCAGCCAAGATCATGGGCGGAATCAGCCCCAGCATTTT
CASSQDHGRNQPQHF
>.|TRBJ2-5|.|TRBV24-1
TGTGCCACCCGCGGGCGGGGAACCAAATACCAAGAGACCCAGTACTTC
CATRGRGTKYQETQYF
>.|TRBJ2-1|.|TRBV21-1
TGTGCCAGCAGGGGGACCGCCCCGCACGGTGAGCAGTTCTTC
CASRGTAPHGEQFF
>.|TRBJ1-5|.|TRBV27
TGTGCCAGCAGTTCGTACCGCTCGTTGCAGCCCCAGCATTTT
CASSSYRSLQPQHF
>.|TRBJ2-3|TRBD2|TRBV24-1
TGTGCCACCAGTGGGTCCTCGGGACTAGCGGTGGGGGGTACGCAGTATTTT
CATSGSSGLAVGGTQYF
>.|TRBJ1-1|.|TRBV15
TGTGCCACCAGCAGAGGAAGGAGGGGTAACACTGAAGCTTTCTTT
CATSRGRRGNTEAFF
>once|TRBJ2-3|TRBD2|TRBV5-1
TGCGCCAGCAGCTATACCTCGACTAGCGGGGGGGCGGATACGCAGTATTTT
CASSYTSTSGGADTQYF
>few|TRBJ1-2|.|TRBV19
TGTGCCAGTAGTATACAATTTGCCGGGGAGTATGGCTACACCTTC
CASSIQFAGEYGYTF
>.|TRBJ2-1|.|TRBV5-6
TGTGCCAGCAGCTCGATAGTCGGACTTGACAATGAGCAGTTCTTC
CASSSIVGLDNEQFF
>once|TRBJ2-1|TRBD2|TRBV5-1
TGCGCCAGCAGCCCCCTGACTAGCGGGGGGCACAATGAGCAGTTCTTC
CASSPLTSGGHNEQFF
>.|TRBJ1-5|.|TRBV19
TGTGCCAGTACCCGGAATAGCAATCAGCCCCAGCATTTT
CASTRNSNQPQHF
>.|TRBJ1-1|.|TRBV2
TGTGCCAGCACTCGGGTAGCCCAGAACACTGAAGCTTTCTTT
CASTRVAQNTEAFF
>few|TRBJ1-1|.|TRBV19
TGTGCCAGTATCGGGGGATGGGTGAACACTGAAGCTTTCTTT
CASIGGWVNTEAFF
>.|TRBJ2-5|.|TRBV10-3
TGTGCCATCAGTCAAGGGGTATTCCAAGAGACCCAGTACTTC
CAISQGVFQETQYF
>.|TRBJ1-5|.|TRBV19
TGTGCCAGTAGTCAGGACACTACTCAGCCCCAGCATTTT
CASSQDTTQPQHF
>.|TRBJ2-4|.|TRBV11-2
TGTGCCAGCAGCCGGGGTGAGTCGTTTGACCCAGTGGACATTCAGTACTTC
CASSRGESFDPVDIQYF
>.|TRBJ2-3|.|TRBV24-1
TGTGCCACCAGTGATTCCGGGGGGCGCACAGATACGCAGTATTTT
CATSDSGGRTDTQYF
>.|TRBJ1-1|.|TRBV5-1
TGCGCCAGCAGCCTAGACAATCGGAACACTGAAGCTTTCTTT
CASSLDNRNTEAFF
>.|TRBJ1-2|.|TRBV18
TGTGCCAGCTCACGGGGGTCAGGCGGTAACTATGGCTACACCTTC
CASSRGSGGNYGYTF
>.|TRBJ2-5|TRBD1|TRBV5-6
TGTGCCACCGAAAGGACAGGGGGGATCGAGACCCAGTACTTC
CATERTGGIETQYF
>.|TRBJ1-2|TRBD1|TRBV4-1
TGCGCCAGCAGCCAAGAGGGACAGGGGGATGGCTACACCTTC
CASSQEGQGDGYTF
>.|TRBJ1-2|.|TRBV25-1
TGTGCCAGCAGTGACGACACCGGGCCATTCTATGGCTACACCTTC
CASSDDTGPFYGYTF
>.|TRBJ1-4|.|TRBV27
TGTGCCAGCAGCCCTATCAGGGATGTTTTCGAAAAACTGTTTTTT
CASSPIRDVFEKLFF
>.|TRBJ2-3|.|TRBV5-6
TGTGCCAGCAGCTTGGACCGCACAGATACGCAGTATTTT
CASSLDRTDTQYF
>.|TRBJ2-2|TRBD2|TRBV14
TGTGCCAGCAGCCAAAACTCCGACGGACTAGTGCCCGGGGAGCTGTTTTTT
CASSQNSDGLVPGELFF
>.|TRBJ2-2|.|TRBV24-1
TGTGCCACCAGTTTCGGAACGAACACCGGGGAGCTGTTTTTT
CATSFGTNTGELFF
>.|TRBJ2-1|TRBD1|TRBV25-1
TGTGCCAGCAGTGTAGGACAGGGGGCGTACAATGAGCAGTTCTTC
CASSVGQGAYNEQFF
>few|TRBJ2-1|TRBD2|TRBV19
TGTGCCAGTAGTTTCCGGGGTAGCGGGGTTTACAATGAGCAGTTCTTC
CASSFRGSGVYNEQFF
>.|TRBJ1-5|.|TRBV12-5
TGTGCTAGTGGTTTCGGTCCCAATCAGCCCCAGCATTTT
CASGFGPNQPQHF
>few|TRBJ1-5|.|TRBV4-2
TGTGCCAGCAGCCAAGGCGGGGTTGGGCAGCCCCAGCATTTT
CASSQGGVGQPQHF
>.|TRBJ1-1|TRBD1|TRBV24-1
TGTGCCACCAGTGATAGGACAGGCTCAGAGAGAGCTTTCTTT
CATSDRTGSERAFF
>.|TRBJ2-2|TRBD1|TRBV10-1
TGCGCCAGCAGTGGTTCCACTCGGGACAGGGATTCGAACACCGGGGAGCTGTTTTTT
CASSGSTRDRDSNTGELFF